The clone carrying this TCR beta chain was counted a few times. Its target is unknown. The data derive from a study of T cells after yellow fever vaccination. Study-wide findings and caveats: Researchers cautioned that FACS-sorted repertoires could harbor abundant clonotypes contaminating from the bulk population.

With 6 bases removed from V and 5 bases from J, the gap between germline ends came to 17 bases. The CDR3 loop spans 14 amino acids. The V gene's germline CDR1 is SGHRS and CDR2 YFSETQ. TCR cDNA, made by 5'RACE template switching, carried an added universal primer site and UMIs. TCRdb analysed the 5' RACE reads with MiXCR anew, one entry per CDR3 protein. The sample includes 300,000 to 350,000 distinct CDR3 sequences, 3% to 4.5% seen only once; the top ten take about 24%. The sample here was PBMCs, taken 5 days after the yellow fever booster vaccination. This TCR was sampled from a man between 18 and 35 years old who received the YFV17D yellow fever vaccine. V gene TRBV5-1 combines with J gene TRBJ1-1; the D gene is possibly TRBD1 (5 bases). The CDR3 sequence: CASNFAGSPTEAFF. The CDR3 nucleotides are TGCGCCAGCAACTTTGCAGGGAGCCCGACTGAAGCTTTCTTT. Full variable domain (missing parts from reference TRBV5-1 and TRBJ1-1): KAGVTQTPRYLIKTRGQQVTLSCSPISGHRSVSWYQQTPGQGLQFLFEYFSETQRNKGNFPGRFSGRQFSNSRSEMNVSTLELGDSALYLCASNFAGSPTEAFFGQGTRLTVV.